This TCR beta chain originates from a study of radiotherapy plus CTLA-4 blockade in lung cancer. V was pared by 1 base and J by 8 bases, with 7 bases of the junction left unmatched. There are 16 residues in the CDR3. CDR1 is MGHRA, CDR2 YSYEKL, per germline. The table lists this clone with a few counts. The antigen remains unidentified. Study results and limitations: Researchers report tumor-derived TCR clones expanding in blood after radiotherapy plus ipilimumab.

Focal radiation was given together with CTLA-4 blockade (ipilimumab) to patients with chemo-refractory metastatic non-small-cell lung cancer. Some clones are missing from TCRdb's copy, which holds only in-frame ones; the method was immunoSEQ multiplex PCR. The table records 45,000 to 60,000 clones, roughly 77% of them present only once. This material consisted of peripheral blood, taken from a patient treated with radiotherapy plus ipilimumab. The clonotype was recovered from a human donor with non-small cell lung cancer who had a complete response to radiotherapy plus ipilimumab. The gene calls are TRBV4-1 and TRBJ1-4; 10 bases align to TRBD1. In DNA, the CDR3 is TGCGCCAGCAGCCAAGGCCCCGGGACAGGGGCCGAAAAACTGTTTTTT. Translating it yields CASSQGPGTGAEKLFF.